These 14 T cell receptor beta chains were all obtained from the same sample, sequenced in a study of blood T cell repertoires in COVID-19. Produced via immunoSEQ multiplex PCR; TCRdb's table is partial and in-frame only. The data hold roughly 280,000 clones, with 80% to 90% observed a single time. Specimen: peripheral blood. The source of these receptors is a man younger than 45 with active or convalescent COVID-19.

The chain joins TRBV21-1 to TRBJ1-1; TRBD1 is taken as the D call from the table, unchecked against the DNA. TRBV21-1 corresponds to a pseudogene. The CDR3 sequence is 15 residues long. This CDR3 is CASSKGPETYTEAFF. CDR3 in DNA: TGTGCCAGCAGCAAAGGCCCAGAAACCTACACTGAAGCTTTCTTT.

The chain carries TRBV5-1 and TRBJ2-2; TRBD2 matches 8 bases. Germline V lookup: CDR1 SGHRS, CDR2 YFSETQ. V trimming: 4 bases; J trimming: 6 bases; junction bases outside the gene matches: 2. The CDR3 has 13 amino acids. The CDR3 bases are TGCGCCAGCAGCACCGGGGGGGCCGGGGAGCTGTTTTTT. Translation: CASSTGGAGELFF.

The chain joins TRBV2 to TRBJ1-3, with 10 positions matching TRBD1. Germline values: CDR1 SNHLY, CDR2 FYNNEI. The CDR3 spans 19 residues. Germline trimming cut 5 bases from V and 6 bases from J; bases unmatched to any gene: 19. The CDR3 DNA reads TGTGCCAGCAGTCCTAACCCGATTCAGACAGGGGGCTTGGAAAACACCATATATTTT. Its translation: CASSPNPIQTGGLENTIYF.

The chain links TRBV5-1 to TRBJ2-1; tentative D call: TRBD2 (6 bases). CDR1 is SGHRS, CDR2 YFSETQ, per germline. V was clipped by 2 bases and J by 7 bases, with 16 bases between them. This CDR3 has 15 residues. As DNA, the CDR3 is TGCGCCAGCAGCTTCGAGGCCGGAGGGCAAAATGAGCAGTTCTTC. This encodes CASSFEAGGQNEQFF. The whole variable domain, filled in from reference TRBV5-1 and TRBJ2-1, reads KAGVTQTPRYLIKTRGQQVTLSCSPISGHRSVSWYQQTPGQGLQFLFEYFSETQRNKGNFPGRFSGRQFSNSRSEMNVSTLELGDSALYLCASSFEAGGQNEQFFGPGTRLTVL.

The gene calls are TRBV11-2 and TRBJ1-4; the D gene is possibly TRBD1 (5 bases). Germline lookup yields CDR1 SGHAT and CDR2 FQNNGV. The ends were cut back, 5 bases at V and 6 bases at J, with 13 bases in the middle. The CDR3 has 14 amino acids. The CDR3 DNA follows: TGTGCCAGCAGCACTGACAGTGACGATGAAAAACTGTTTTTT. Translated, it gives CASSTDSDDEKLFF. Full variable domain (rest looked up from reference TRBV11-2 and TRBJ1-4): EAGVAQSPRYKIIEKRQSVAFWCNPISGHATLYWYQQILGQGPKLLIQFQNNGVVDDSQLPKDRFSAERLKGVDSTLKIQPAKLEDSAVYLCASSTDSDDEKLFFGSGTQLSVL.

The genes are TRBV7-9 and TRBJ1-1, with TRBD1 identical over 9 bases. Trimming took 5 bases from V and 4 from J; bases not matched to a gene: 8. CDR1 and CDR2 (germline): SEHNR, FQNEAQ (reference sequence). The CDR3 contains 15 residues. The CDR3 sequence: CASSGGQGLGTEAFF. Written as DNA, the CDR3 is TGTGCCAGCAGCGGGGGACAGGGTTTGGGCACTGAAGCTTTCTTT.

V is TRBV7-8 and J is TRBJ2-3, with 11 bases lining up with TRBD2. The CDR3 length is 18 residues. J lost 3 bases, V lost 5 bases, and 13 bases had no gene match. Germline CDR1 is SGHVS and CDR2 is FQNEAQ. CDR3 sequence: CASSPGTSGAIWTDTQYF. In DNA form, the CDR3 reads TGTGCCAGCAGCCCCGGGACTAGCGGAGCCATCTGGACAGATACGCAGTATTTT.

The V gene is TRBV7-2, the J gene TRBJ1-2, with 8 bases identical to TRBD1. Germline V CDR1 and CDR2: SGHTA, FQGNSA. Germline trimming cut 4 bases from V and 4 bases from J; bases unmatched to any gene: 5. CDR3 length equals 14 residues. The CDR3 is CASSSSGGSYGYTF. The CDR3 nucleotides are TGTGCCAGCAGCTCATCAGGGGGCAGCTATGGCTACACCTTC.

This clone was counted between two and nine times. The rearrangement joins TRBV5-6 to TRBJ1-6; 7 bases fit TRBD1. V lost 5 bases, J lost 5 bases, and 13 bases stayed unmatched. The CDR3 spans 17 residues. Germline loops: CDR1 SGHDT, CDR2 YYEEEE. The CDR3 is CASSFMSGGRNNSPLHF. CDR3 coding DNA: TGTGCCAGCAGTTTCATGTCAGGGGGACGGAATAATTCACCCCTCCACTTT.

The chain carries TRBV3-1 (or the pseudogene TRBV3-2) and TRBJ1-4; D possibly corresponds to TRBD1 (5 bases). CDR3 length equals 14 residues. Germline values: CDR1 LGHDT, CDR2 YNNKEL (reference sequence). Deletions cut 1 base from V and 7 bases from J, with 10 bases between. CDR3 protein: CASSQAQGGEKLFF. CDR3 in DNA: TGTGCCAGCAGCCAAGCCCAGGGCGGTGAAAAACTGTTTTTT.

The chain uses TRBV29-1 and TRBJ1-1, with 11 bases lining up with TRBD1. This CDR3 comprises 14 residues. V shed 4 bases and J 6 bases; nucleotides not matched to a gene: 7. In germline, CDR1 is SQVTM, CDR2 ANQGSEA. The CDR3 region has the DNA TGCAGCGTTGGGAGGACAGGGGGCACGGCTGAAGCTTTCTTT. Its translation: CSVGRTGGTAEAFF.

The chain carries TRBV6-5 and TRBJ1-2, with D possibly TRBD1 on 5 matching bases. Germline CDR1 is MNHEY and CDR2 is SVGAGI. The CDR3 consists of 15 residues. V was cut by 2 bases and J by 0 bases, with 10 bases left in between. The CDR3 DNA is TGTGCCAGCAGTTACGGCGGGGGGACTAACTATGGCTACACCTTC. It encodes CASSYGGGTNYGYTF.

The chain employs TRBV6-2 or TRBV6-3 and TRBJ1-4; no clear D. Trimming took off 2 bases at V and 5 bases at J, with 6 bases between the two ends. Looked up from germline, CDR1 is MNHEY and CDR2 is SVGEGT. The CDR3 sequence is 13 residues long. DNA for the CDR3: TGTGCCAGCAGTTACAGCGGGAATGAAAAACTGTTTTTT. It yields the protein CASSYSGNEKLFF.

Turning to this clone: Within the sample, other DNA sequences also encode this same CDR3. This chain joins TRBV11-2 and TRBJ2-7; D possibly corresponds to TRBD1 (6 bases). The V and J ends lost 3 bases and 3 bases respectively, with 12 bases between them. Germline V lookup: CDR1 SGHAT, CDR2 FQNNGV. The CDR3 consists of 14 residues. The CDR3 sequence is CASSFGDTYYEQYF. In DNA, the CDR3 is TGTGCCAGCAGCTTCGGGGACACCTACTACGAGCAGTACTTC.